Listed here are 8 T cell receptor beta chains from one sample, sequenced in a study of blood T cell repertoires in COVID-19 (dated by TCRdb to about 2020). The library was generated by the immunoSEQ multiplex PCR assay. Not all clones reach the TCRdb copy of this immuneACCESS table, which keeps in-frame sequences only. Checked studies attribute under half of the gap to unresolved V genes and leave the rest unexplained. The sample data list approximately 94,000 clones, and just over 90% of these were observed just once. 3.5% to 4% of the sample goes to the ten largest clones. Sequences were obtained from peripheral blood. Receptors were obtained from a woman in her fifties or sixties in a cohort sampled during active COVID-19.

The rearrangement joins TRBV12-3 or TRBV12-4 to TRBJ2-2; 7 bases align to TRBD1. Trimming at V came to 9 bases and at J to 3 bases, leaving 4 bases not matched to a gene. CDR3 length equals 13 residues. The CDR3 spells CASRDRDTGELFF. CDR3 nucleotide sequence: TGTGCCAGTAGGGACAGAGACACCGGGGAGCTGTTTTTT.

This chain joins TRBV2 and TRBJ2-1; D not certain. Trimming took 0 bases from V and 2 from J, leaving 11 bases between them. Germline V gene sequence: CDR1 SNHLY, CDR2 FYNNEI. This CDR3 region has 16 residues. Here the CDR3 reads CASSEAGPRTYNEQFF. The DNA for the CDR3 is TGTGCCAGCAGTGAAGCTGGGCCCCGTACCTACAATGAGCAGTTCTTC.

The genes are TRBV6-5 and TRBJ1-3; 7 nucleotides line up with TRBD1. Germline V gene lookup returns CDR1 MNHEY and CDR2 SVGAGI. The CDR3 consists of 13 residues. The CDR3 loop reads CSAGDRTLGTIYF. DNA of the CDR3: TGTTCCGCCGGGGACAGAACCCTCGGGACCATATATTTT.

The chain joins TRBV19 to TRBJ2-3, with D possibly TRBD2 on 5 matching bases. V was trimmed by 4 bases and J by 1 base, leaving 6 bases between them. CDR1 and CDR2 from the germline V gene are LNHDA and SQIVND (reference sequence). The CDR3 spans 13 residues. The CDR3 spells CASSTRGTDTQYF. DNA of the CDR3: TGTGCCAGTAGTACGCGGGGCACAGATACGCAGTATTTT.

The chain is built from TRBV29-1 and TRBJ2-5; 8 nucleotides match TRBD1. The V gene's germline CDR1 is SQVTM and CDR2 ANQGSEA. J lost 2 bases, V lost 6 bases, and 5 bases had no gene match. The CDR3 runs 13 residues. Here the CDR3 reads CSVHRQGQETQYF. CDR3 nucleotide sequence: TGCAGCGTCCACCGACAGGGGCAAGAGACCCAGTACTTC.

The chain recombines TRBV5-4 with TRBJ2-1, with TRBD1 matching over 8 bases. Germline CDR1 is SGHNT and CDR2 is YYREEE (reference sequence). The CDR3 consists of 14 residues. V lost 0 bases and J lost 4; bases outside the gene matches: 0. In DNA form, the CDR3 reads TGTGCCAGCAGCTTGGGACAGGGGTACAATGAGCAGTTCTTC. Its translation is CASSLGQGYNEQFF.

This clone was recorded only once. The chain is built from TRBV5-1 and TRBJ2-7; TRBD2 might be the D (7 bases). V was trimmed by 4 bases and J by 0 bases, leaving 17 bases between them. Germline CDR1 and CDR2: SGHRS and YFSETQ. The CDR3 has 16 amino acids. The CDR3 region has the DNA TGCGCCAGCAGCCCGATTAGGGGGGGGAGCTCCTACGAGCAGTACTTC. Translating it yields CASSPIRGGSSYEQYF.

The V gene is TRBV15, the J gene TRBJ2-1; 9 nucleotides align to TRBD1. The CDR3 extends over 14 amino acids. The germline gives CDR1 LNHNV, CDR2 YYDKDF (reference sequence). The V gene end was trimmed by 1 base and the J gene end by 6 bases; junction bases not matched to a gene: 1. This CDR3 is CATSRGQGVNEQFF. The CDR3 nucleotides are TGTGCCACCAGCAGAGGACAGGGGGTCAATGAGCAGTTCTTC.